This TCR beta chain was sequenced for a study of patients with pleural tuberculosis (dated by TCRdb to between 2012 and 2015). As encoded in the germline V gene, CDR1 is MNHEY while CDR2 is SVGEGT. The germline V and J ends show losses of 6 bases and 6 bases respectively, and no gene match explains 10 bases of the junction. The cysteine opens and the phenylalanine closes a CDR3 of 15 amino acids. Just CDR3 DNA is preserved here, 45 bases in frame from base 1. Sequencing relied on an Illumina Genome Analyzer IIx. TCRdb reran the public reads through fastp at Q25 and MiXCR, keeping productive beta chains. Entries that share a CDR3 protein sequence are merged under the most common genes and DNA. For this sample there are 25,000 to 30,000 distinct CDR3 sequences; about 20% appear just once. Of the sample, under 4% falls within the top ten clones. Points on this clonotype: Its antigen has not been determined. The input lacks base qualities; no much larger clone sits a single base away.

Input material: peripheral blood. The chain couples TRBV6-2 or TRBV6-3 to TRBJ1-5; 8 central nucleotides agree with TRBD1. The clonotype originates from a human donor with pleural tuberculosis. The CDR3: CASRSRDRSGQPQHF. The DNA sequence is given as TGTGCCAGCAGATCCAGGGACAGGAGCGGTCAGCCCCAGCATTTT.